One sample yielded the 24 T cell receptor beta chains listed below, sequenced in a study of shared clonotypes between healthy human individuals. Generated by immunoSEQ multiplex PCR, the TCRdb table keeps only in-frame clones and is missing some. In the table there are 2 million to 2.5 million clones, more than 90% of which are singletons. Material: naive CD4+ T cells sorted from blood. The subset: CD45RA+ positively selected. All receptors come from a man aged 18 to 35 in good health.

Here the CDR3 DNA reads TGTGCCAGCAGCCCCTCCAGGACGAACAATGAGCAGTTCTTC. Its translation: CASSPSRTNNEQFF. The V call is TRBV7-2, the J call TRBJ2-1; D uncertain. V gave up 5 bases and J gave up 5 bases, with 13 bases separating them. The germline gives CDR1 SGHTA, CDR2 FQGNSA. The CDR3 runs to 14 residues.

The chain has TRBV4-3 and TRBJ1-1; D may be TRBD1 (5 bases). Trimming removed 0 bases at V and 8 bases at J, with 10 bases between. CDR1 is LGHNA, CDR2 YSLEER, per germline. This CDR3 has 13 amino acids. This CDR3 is CASSQDGTTEAFF. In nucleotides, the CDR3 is TGCGCCAGCAGCCAAGATGGGACGACGGAAGCTTTCTTT.

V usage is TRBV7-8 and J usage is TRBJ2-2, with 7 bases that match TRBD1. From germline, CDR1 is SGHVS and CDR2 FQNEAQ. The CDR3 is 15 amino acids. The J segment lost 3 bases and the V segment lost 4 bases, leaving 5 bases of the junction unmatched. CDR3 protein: CASSSRGQHTGELFF. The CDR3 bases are TGTGCCAGCAGCTCGAGGGGACAGCACACCGGGGAGCTGTTTTTT.

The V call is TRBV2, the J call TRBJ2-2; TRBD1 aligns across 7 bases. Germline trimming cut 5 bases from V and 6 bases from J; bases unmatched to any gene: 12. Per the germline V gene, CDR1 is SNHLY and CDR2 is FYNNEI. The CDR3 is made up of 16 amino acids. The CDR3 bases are TGTGCCAGCAGTTCACGGGACAGAACCACCTCCGGGGAGCTGTTTTTT. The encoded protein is CASSSRDRTTSGELFF.

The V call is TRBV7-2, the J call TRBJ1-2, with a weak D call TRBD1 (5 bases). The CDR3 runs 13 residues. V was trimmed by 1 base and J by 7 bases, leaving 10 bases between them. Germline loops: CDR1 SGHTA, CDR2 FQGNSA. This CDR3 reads CASSLGAGVGYTF. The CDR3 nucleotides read TGTGCCAGCAGCTTAGGAGCGGGGGTTGGCTACACCTTC.

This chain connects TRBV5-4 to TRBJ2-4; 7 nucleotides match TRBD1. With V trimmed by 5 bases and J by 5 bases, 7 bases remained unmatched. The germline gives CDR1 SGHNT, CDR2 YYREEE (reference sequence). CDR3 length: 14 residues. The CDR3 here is CASSFRDRENIQYF. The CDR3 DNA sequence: TGTGCCAGCAGTTTCCGGGACAGAGAAAACATTCAGTACTTC.

The CDR3 DNA reads as TGTGCCAGCAGCTTACGGGCAGGGGCCTACACCGGGGAGCTGTTTTTT. Translated, it gives CASSLRAGAYTGELFF. The chain recombines TRBV11-2 with TRBJ2-2, with D possibly matching TRBD1 (6 bases). The CDR3 is 16 amino acids. Trimming pared 2 bases from V and 3 bases from J, leaving 13 bases between. Germline CDR1 SGHAT, CDR2 FQNNGV.

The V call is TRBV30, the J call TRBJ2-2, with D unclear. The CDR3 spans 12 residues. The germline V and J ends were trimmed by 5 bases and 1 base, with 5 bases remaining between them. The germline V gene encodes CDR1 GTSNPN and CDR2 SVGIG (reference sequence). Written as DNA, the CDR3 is TGTGCCTGGCCAAAGAACACCGGGGAGCTGTTTTTT. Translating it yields CAWPKNTGELFF. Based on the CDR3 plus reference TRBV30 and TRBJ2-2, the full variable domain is SQTIHQWPATLVQPVGSPLSLECTVEGTSNPNLYWYRQAAGRGLQLLFYSVGIGQISSEVPQNLSASRPQDRQFILSSKKLLLSDSGFYLCAWPKNTGELFFGEGSRLTVL.

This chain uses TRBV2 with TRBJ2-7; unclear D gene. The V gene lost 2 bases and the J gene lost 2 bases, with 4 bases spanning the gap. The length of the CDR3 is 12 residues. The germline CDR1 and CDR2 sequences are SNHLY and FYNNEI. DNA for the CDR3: TGTGCCAGCAGTGAATGGGCCTACGAGCAGTACTTC. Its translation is CASSEWAYEQYF.

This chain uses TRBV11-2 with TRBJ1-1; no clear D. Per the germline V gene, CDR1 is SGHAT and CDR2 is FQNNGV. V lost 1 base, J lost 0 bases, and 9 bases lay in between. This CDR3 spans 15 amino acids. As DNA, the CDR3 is TGTGCCAGCAGCTTAGCCGGGCCTCTGAACACTGAAGCTTTCTTT. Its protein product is CASSLAGPLNTEAFF. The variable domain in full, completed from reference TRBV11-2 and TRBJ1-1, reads EAGVAQSPRYKIIEKRQSVAFWCNPISGHATLYWYQQILGQGPKLLIQFQNNGVVDDSQLPKDRFSAERLKGVDSTLKIQPAKLEDSAVYLCASSLAGPLNTEAFFGQGTRLTVV.

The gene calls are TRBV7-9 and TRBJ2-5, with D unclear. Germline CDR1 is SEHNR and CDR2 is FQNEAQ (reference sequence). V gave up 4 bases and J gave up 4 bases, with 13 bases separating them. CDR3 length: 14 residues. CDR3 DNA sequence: TGTGCCAGCAGCTCAGACGGCTACCGAGAGACCCAGTACTTC. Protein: CASSSDGYRETQYF. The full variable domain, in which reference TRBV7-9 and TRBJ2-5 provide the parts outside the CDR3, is DTGVSQNPRHKITKRGQNVTFRCDPISEHNRLYWYRQTLGQGPEFLTYFQNEAQLEKSRLLSDRFSAERPKGSFSTLEIQRTEQGDSAMYLCASSSDGYRETQYFGPGTRLLVL.

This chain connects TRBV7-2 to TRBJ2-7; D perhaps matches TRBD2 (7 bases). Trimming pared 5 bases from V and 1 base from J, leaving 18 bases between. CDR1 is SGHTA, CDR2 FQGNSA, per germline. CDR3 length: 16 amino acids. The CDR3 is CASSPLGGGRSYEQYF. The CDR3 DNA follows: TGTGCCAGCAGCCCGTTAGGGGGGGGGCGGTCCTACGAGCAGTACTTC.

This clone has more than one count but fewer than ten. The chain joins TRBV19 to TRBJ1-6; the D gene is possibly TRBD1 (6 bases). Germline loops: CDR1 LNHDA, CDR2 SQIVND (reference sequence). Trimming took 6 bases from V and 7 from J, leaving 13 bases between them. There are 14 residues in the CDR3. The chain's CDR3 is CASSLGQMNSPLHF. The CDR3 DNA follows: TGTGCCAGTAGCCTCGGACAGATGAATTCACCCCTCCACTTT.

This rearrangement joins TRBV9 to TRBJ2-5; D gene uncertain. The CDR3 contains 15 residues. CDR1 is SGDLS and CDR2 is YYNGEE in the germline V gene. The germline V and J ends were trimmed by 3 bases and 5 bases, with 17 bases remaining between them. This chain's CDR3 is CASSAPASSVETQYF. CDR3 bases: TGTGCCAGCAGCGCCCCCGCCAGCTCTGTCGAGACCCAGTACTTC. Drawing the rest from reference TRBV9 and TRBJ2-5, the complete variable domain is DSGVTQTPKHLITATGQRVTLRCSPRSGDLSVYWYQQSLDQGLQFLIQYYNGEERAKGNILERFSAQQFPDLHSELNLSSLELGDSALYFCASSAPASSVETQYFGPGTRLLVL.

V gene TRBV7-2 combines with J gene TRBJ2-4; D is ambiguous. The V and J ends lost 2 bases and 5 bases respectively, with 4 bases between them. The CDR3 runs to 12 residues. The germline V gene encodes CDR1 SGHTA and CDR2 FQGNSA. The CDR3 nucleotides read TGTGCCAGCAGCTTATTCCAAAACATTCAGTACTTC. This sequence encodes CASSLFQNIQYF.

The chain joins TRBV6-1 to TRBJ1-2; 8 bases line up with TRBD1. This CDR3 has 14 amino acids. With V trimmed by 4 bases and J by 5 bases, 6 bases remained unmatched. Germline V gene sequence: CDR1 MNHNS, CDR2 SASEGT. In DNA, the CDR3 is TGTGCCAGCAGTGTAGGGCAGGGGGCGTATGGCTACACCTTC. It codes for CASSVGQGAYGYTF.

In DNA, the CDR3 is TGTGCCAGCAGAGCTTGGGGGGAACTTGCGAAAGCTTTCTTT. Its protein is CASRAWGELAKAFF. The gene calls are TRBV5-6 and TRBJ1-1, with TRBD1 as a possible D gene (5 bases). Trimming shortened V by 5 bases and J by 9 bases, and 20 bases separated the two germline ends. CDR3 length: 14 residues. The V gene's germline CDR1 is SGHDT and CDR2 YYEEEE.

The CDR3 DNA sequence: TGTGCCAGCAGCTTGGCAGCGGCATCCTACGAGCAGTACTTC. This sequence encodes CASSLAAASYEQYF. The V call is TRBV5-8, the J call TRBJ2-7, with D possibly matching TRBD2 (5 bases). V lost 0 bases and J 1 base, leaving 8 bases between the germline ends. Germline V lookup: CDR1 SGHTS, CDR2 YDEGEE. The CDR3 spans 14 residues.

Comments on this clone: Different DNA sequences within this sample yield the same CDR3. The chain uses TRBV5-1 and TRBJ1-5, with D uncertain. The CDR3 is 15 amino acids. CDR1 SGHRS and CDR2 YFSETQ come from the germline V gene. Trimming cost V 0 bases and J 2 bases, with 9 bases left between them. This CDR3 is CASSLAGRGNQPQHF. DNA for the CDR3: TGCGCCAGCAGCTTGGCCGGACGTGGCAATCAGCCCCAGCATTTT. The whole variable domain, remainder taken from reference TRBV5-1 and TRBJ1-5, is KAGVTQTPRYLIKTRGQQVTLSCSPISGHRSVSWYQQTPGQGLQFLFEYFSETQRNKGNFPGRFSGRQFSNSRSEMNVSTLELGDSALYLCASSLAGRGNQPQHFGDGTRLSIL.

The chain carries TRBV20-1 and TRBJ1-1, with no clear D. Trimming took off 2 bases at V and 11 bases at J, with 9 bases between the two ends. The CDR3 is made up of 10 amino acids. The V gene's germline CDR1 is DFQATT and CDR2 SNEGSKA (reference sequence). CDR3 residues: CSARKVEAFF. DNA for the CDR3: TGCAGTGCTAGAAAGGTGGAGGCTTTCTTT.

The chain's CDR3 is CASSPAGAMNTEAFF. CDR3 coding DNA: TGCGCCAGCAGCCCGGCGGGGGCCATGAACACTGAAGCTTTCTTT. The chain uses TRBV5-1 and TRBJ1-1; D possibly corresponds to TRBD1 (6 bases). The CDR3 sequence is 15 residues long. Between the trimmed V and J ends, which lost 4 bases and 0 bases, there was a span of 13 bases. Germline-derived CDR1 and CDR2 are SGHRS and YFSETQ.

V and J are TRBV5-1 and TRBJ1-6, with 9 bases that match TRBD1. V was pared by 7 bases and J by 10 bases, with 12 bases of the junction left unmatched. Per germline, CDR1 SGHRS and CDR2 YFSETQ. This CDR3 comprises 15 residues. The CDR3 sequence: CASGVDGTGNSPLHF. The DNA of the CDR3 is TGCGCCAGCGGGGTAGACGGGACAGGGAACTCACCCCTCCACTTT. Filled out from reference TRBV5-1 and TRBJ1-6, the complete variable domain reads KAGVTQTPRYLIKTRGQQVTLSCSPISGHRSVSWYQQTPGQGLQFLFEYFSETQRNKGNFPGRFSGRQFSNSRSEMNVSTLELGDSALYLCASGVDGTGNSPLHFGNGTRLTVT.

The CDR3 region is CASSSLQGAGYGYTF. CDR3 nucleotide sequence: TGTGCCAGCAGCTCGTTACAGGGGGCGGGCTATGGCTACACCTTC. V and J are TRBV7-9 and TRBJ1-2; 9 bases are shared with TRBD1. This CDR3 has 15 amino acids. Trimming took 4 bases from V and 4 from J; bases not matched to a gene: 7. CDR1 SEHNR and CDR2 FQNEAQ come from the germline V gene (reference sequence).

CDR3 sequence: CASSRTSPVYEQYF. DNA of the CDR3: TGTGCCAGCAGCCGGACTAGTCCCGTCTACGAGCAGTACTTC. This sequence joins TRBV6-1 and TRBJ2-7; 7 bases fit TRBD2. From germline, CDR1 is MNHNS and CDR2 SASEGT. This CDR3 contains 14 residues. Trimming cost V 6 bases and J 3 bases; bases outside gene matches: 8.